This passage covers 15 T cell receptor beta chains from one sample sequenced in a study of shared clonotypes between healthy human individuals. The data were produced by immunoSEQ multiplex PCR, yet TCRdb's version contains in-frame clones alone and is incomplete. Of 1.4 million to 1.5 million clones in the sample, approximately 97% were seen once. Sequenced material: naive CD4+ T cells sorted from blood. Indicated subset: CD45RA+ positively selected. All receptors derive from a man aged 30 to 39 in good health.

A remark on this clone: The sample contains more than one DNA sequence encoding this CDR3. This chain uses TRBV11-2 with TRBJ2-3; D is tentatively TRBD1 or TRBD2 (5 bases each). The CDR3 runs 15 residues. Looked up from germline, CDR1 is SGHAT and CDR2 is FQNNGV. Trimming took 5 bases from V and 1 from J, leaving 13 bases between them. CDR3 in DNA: TGTGCCAGCAGCCTCGAGGGGCTTCGCACAGATACGCAGTATTTT. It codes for CASSLEGLRTDTQYF.

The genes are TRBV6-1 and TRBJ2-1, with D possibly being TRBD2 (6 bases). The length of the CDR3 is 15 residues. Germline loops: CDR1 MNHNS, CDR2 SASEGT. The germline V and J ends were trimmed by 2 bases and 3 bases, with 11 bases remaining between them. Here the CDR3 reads CASSEKGGIYNEQFF. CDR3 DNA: TGTGCCAGCAGTGAAAAAGGCGGGATCTACAATGAGCAGTTCTTC.

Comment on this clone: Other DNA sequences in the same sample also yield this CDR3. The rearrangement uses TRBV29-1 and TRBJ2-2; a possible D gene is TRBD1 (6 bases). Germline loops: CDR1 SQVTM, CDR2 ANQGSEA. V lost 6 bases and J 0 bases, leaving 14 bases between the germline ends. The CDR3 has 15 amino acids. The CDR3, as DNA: TGCAGCGTAAAGGGGGTGGGGGCGAACACCGGGGAGCTGTTTTTT. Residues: CSVKGVGANTGELFF.

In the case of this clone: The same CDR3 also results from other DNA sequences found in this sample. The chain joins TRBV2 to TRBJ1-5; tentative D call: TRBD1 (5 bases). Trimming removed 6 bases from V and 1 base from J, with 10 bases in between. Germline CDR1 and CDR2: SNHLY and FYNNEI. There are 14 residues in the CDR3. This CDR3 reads CASRLDRSNQPQHF. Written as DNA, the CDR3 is TGTGCCAGCAGACTCGACAGAAGCAATCAGCCCCAGCATTTT.

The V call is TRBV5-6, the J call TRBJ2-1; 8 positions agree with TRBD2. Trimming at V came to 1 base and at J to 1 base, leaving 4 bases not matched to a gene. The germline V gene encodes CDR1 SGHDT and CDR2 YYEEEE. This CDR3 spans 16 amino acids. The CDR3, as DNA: TGTGCCAGCAGCTTGTTTACTAGCGGATCCTACAATGAGCAGTTCTTC. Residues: CASSLFTSGSYNEQFF.

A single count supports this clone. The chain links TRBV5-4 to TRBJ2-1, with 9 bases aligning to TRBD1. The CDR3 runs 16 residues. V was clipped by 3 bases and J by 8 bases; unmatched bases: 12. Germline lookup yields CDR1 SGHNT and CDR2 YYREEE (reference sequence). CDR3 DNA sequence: TGTGCCAGCAGCTCAATGGGGGGGACAGGGTTATATGAGCAGTTCTTC. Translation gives CASSSMGGTGLYEQFF.

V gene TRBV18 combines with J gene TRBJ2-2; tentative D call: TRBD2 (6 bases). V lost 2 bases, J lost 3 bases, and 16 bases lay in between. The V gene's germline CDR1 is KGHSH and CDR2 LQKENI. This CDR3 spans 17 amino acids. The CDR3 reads CASSPNRGRGDTGELFF. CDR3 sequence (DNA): TGTGCCAGCTCACCAAATCGCGGGCGGGGAGACACCGGGGAGCTGTTTTTT.

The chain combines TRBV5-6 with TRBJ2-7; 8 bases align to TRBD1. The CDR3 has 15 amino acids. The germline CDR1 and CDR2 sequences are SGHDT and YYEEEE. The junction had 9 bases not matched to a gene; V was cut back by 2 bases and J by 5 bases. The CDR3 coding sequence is TGTGCCAGCAGCTTCGTAAGTGGACAGGGACACGAGCAGTACTTC. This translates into CASSFVSGQGHEQYF.

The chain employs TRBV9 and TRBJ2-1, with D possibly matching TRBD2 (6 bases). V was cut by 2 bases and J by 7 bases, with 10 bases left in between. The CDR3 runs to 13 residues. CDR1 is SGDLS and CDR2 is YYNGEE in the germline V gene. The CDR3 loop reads CASSVGDWNEQFF. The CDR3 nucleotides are TGTGCCAGCAGCGTGGGGGACTGGAATGAGCAGTTCTTC. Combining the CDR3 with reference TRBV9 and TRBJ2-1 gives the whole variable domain DSGVTQTPKHLITATGQRVTLRCSPRSGDLSVYWYQQSLDQGLQFLIQYYNGEERAKGNILERFSAQQFPDLHSELNLSSLELGDSALYFCASSVGDWNEQFFGPGTRLTVL.

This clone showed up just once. For the CDR3, the DNA is TGTGCCAGCAGTTCTTGGGCCCCGACAGGGGACGAGCAGTACTTC. Encoded protein: CASSSWAPTGDEQYF. The chain joins TRBV11-2 to TRBJ2-7, with 8 bases lining up with TRBD1. Germline V gives CDR1 SGHAT, CDR2 FQNNGV. The CDR3 spans 15 residues. J lost 5 bases, V lost 6 bases, and 12 bases had no gene match. Based on the CDR3 plus reference TRBV11-2 and TRBJ2-7, the full variable domain is EAGVAQSPRYKIIEKRQSVAFWCNPISGHATLYWYQQILGQGPKLLIQFQNNGVVDDSQLPKDRFSAERLKGVDSTLKIQPAKLEDSAVYLCASSSWAPTGDEQYFGPGTRLTVT.

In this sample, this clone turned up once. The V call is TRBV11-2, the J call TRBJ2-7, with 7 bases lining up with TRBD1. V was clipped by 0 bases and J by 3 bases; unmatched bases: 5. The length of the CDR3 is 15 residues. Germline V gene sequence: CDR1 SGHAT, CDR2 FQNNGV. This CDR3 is CASSLDPGTDYEQYF. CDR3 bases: TGTGCCAGCAGCTTAGACCCCGGGACAGACTACGAGCAGTACTTC.

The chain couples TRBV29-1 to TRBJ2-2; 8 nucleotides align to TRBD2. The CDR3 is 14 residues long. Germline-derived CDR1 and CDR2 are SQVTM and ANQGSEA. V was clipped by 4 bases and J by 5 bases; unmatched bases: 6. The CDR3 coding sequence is TGCAGCGTTGTCCGGGCGGGGGGAACCGGGGAGCTGTTTTTT. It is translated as CSVVRAGGTGELFF.

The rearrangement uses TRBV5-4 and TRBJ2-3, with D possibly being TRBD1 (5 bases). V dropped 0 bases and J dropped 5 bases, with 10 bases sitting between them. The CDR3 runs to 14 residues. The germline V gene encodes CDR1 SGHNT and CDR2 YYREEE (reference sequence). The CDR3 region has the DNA TGTGCCAGCAGCTTGGGCCTTCAGGGAGATACGCAGTATTTT. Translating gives CASSLGLQGDTQYF.

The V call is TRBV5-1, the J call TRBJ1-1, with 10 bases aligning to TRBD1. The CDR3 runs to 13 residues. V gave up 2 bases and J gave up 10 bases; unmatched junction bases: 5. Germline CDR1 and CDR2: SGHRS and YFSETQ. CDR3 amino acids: CASSFGTGAVAFF. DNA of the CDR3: TGCGCCAGCAGCTTCGGGACAGGGGCAGTAGCTTTCTTT.

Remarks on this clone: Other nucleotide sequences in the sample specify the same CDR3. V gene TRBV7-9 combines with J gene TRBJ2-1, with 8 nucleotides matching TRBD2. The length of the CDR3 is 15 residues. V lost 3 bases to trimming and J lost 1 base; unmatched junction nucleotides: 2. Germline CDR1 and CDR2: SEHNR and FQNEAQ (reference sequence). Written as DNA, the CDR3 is TGTGCCAGCAGCTTGGAGCGGGGGTCCTACAATGAGCAGTTCTTC. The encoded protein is CASSLERGSYNEQFF.